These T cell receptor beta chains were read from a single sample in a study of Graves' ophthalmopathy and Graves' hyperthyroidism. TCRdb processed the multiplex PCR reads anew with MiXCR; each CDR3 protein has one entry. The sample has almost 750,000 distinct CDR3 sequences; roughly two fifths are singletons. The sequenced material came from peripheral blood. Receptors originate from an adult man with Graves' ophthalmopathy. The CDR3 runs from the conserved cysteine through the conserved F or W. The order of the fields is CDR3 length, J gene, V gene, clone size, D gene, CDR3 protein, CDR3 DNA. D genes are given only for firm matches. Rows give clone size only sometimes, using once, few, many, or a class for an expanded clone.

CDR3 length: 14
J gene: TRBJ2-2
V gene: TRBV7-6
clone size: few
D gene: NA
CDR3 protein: CASSFSKNTGELFF
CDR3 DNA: TGTGCCAGCAGCTTCTCCAAGAACACCGGGGAGCTGTTTTTT

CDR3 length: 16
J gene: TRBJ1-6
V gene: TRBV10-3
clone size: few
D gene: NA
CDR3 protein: CAISGTTGPPNSPLHF
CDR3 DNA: TGTGCCATCAGTGGGACGACAGGCCCCCCTAATTCACCCCTCCACTTT

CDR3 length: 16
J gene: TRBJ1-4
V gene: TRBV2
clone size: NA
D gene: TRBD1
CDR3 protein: CASSLGGQATNEKLFF
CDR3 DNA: TGTGCCAGCAGTCTGGGGGGACAGGCAACTAATGAAAAACTGTTTTTT

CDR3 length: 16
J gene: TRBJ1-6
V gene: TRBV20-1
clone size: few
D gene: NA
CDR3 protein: CSARTGELSYNSPLHF
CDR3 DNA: TGCAGTGCTAGGACAGGCGAACTCTCCTATAATTCACCCCTCCACTTT

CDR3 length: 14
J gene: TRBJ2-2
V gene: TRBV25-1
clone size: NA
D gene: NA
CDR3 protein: CAHSMATVTGELFF
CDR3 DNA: TGTGCCCATAGCATGGCGACGGTCACCGGGGAGCTGTTTTTT

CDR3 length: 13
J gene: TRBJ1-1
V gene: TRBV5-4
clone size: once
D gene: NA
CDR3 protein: CAARVSLNTEAFF
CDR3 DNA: TGTGCCGCTCGGGTCTCCCTGAACACTGAAGCTTTCTTT

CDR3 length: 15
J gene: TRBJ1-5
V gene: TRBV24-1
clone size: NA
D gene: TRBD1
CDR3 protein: CASSFGRGQNQPQHF
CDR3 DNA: TGTGCCAGCAGTTTTGGGAGGGGGCAAAATCAGCCCCAGCATTTT

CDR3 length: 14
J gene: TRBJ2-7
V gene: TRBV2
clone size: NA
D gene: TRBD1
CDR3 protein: CASGLISTGAEQYF
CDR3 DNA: TGTGCCAGCGGACTCATTTCAACAGGGGCCGAGCAGTACTTC

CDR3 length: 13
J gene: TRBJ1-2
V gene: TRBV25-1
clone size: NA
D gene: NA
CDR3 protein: CASTLGRGSGYTF
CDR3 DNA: TGTGCCAGCACCTTGGGACGGGGTTCTGGCTACACCTTC

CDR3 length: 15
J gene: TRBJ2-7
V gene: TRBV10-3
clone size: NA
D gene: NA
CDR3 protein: CAISEIEQGDYEQYF
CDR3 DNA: TGTGCCATCAGTGAGATCGAACAAGGGGACTACGAGCAGTACTTC

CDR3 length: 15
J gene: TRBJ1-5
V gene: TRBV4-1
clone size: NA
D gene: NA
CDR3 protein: CASSQDSAGNQPQHF
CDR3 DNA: TGCGCCAGCAGCCAAGATTCGGCAGGCAATCAGCCCCAGCATTTT

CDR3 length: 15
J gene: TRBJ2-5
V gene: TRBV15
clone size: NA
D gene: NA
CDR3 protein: CATSRELGVEETQYF
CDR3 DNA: TGTGCCACCAGCAGAGAATTGGGGGTTGAAGAGACCCAGTACTTC

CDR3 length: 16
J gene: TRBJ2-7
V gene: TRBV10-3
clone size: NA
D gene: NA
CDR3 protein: CAISDAPNTEGYEQYF
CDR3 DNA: TGTGCCATCAGTGACGCCCCGAACACTGAAGGTTACGAGCAGTACTTC

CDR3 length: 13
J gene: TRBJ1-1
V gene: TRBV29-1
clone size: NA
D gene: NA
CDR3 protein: CSVTGQGPAEAFF
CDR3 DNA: TGCAGCGTGACCGGTCAGGGGCCCGCTGAAGCTTTCTTT

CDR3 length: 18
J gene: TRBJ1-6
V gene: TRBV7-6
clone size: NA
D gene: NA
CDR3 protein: CASRLDPGTSGWISPLHF
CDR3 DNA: TGTGCCAGCAGACTAGACCCCGGGACATCAGGGTGGATTTCACCCCTCCACTTT

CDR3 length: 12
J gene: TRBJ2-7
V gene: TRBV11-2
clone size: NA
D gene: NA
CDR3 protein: CASSHYTGEQYF
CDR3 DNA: TGTGCCAGCAGCCACTACACCGGCGAGCAGTACTTC

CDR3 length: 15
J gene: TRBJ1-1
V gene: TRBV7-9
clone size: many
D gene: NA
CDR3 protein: CASSFQKSLNTEAFF
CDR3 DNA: TGTGCCAGCAGCTTCCAGAAGTCCTTGAACACTGAAGCTTTCTTT

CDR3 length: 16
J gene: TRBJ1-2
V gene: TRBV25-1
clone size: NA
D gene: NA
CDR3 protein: CASSVDGTASNYGYTF
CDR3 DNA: TGTGCCAGCAGCGTTGACGGGACGGCCTCTAACTATGGCTACACCTTC

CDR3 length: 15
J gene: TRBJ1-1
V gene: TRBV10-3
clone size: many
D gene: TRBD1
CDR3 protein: CAISRQGGMNTEAFF
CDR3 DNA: TGTGCCATCAGTAGACAGGGGGGAATGAACACTGAAGCTTTCTTT

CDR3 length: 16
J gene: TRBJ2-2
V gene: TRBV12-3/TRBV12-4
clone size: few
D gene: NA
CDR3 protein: CASSLGVYTNTGELFF
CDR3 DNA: TGTGCCAGCAGTTTAGGTGTATACACGAACACCGGGGAGCTGTTTTTT

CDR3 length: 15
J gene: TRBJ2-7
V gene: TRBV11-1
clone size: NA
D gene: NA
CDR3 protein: CASSHHRATTYEQYF
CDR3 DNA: TGTGCCAGCAGCCACCACCGGGCCACAACCTACGAGCAGTACTTC

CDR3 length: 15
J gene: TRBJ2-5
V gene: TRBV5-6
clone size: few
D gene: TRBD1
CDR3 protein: CASTPALGQGQTQYF
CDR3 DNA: TGTGCCAGCACCCCGGCCTTGGGACAGGGCCAGACCCAGTACTTC

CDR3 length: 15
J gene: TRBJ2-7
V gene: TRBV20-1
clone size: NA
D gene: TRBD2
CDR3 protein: CSARVTGTSSYEQYF
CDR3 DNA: TGCAGTGCTAGGGTCACCGGGACTAGCTCCTACGAGCAGTACTTC

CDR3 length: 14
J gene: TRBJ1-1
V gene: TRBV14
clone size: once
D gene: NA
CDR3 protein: CASSLWTADTEAFF
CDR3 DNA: TGTGCCAGCAGCCTATGGACAGCCGACACTGAAGCTTTCTTT

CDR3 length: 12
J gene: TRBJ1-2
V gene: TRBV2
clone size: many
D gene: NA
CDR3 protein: CASSGGPYGYTF
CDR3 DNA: TGTGCCAGCAGTGGGGGACCGTATGGCTACACCTTC

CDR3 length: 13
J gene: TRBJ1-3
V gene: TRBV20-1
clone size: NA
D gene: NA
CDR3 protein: CSALPVSGNTIYF
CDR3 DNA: TGCAGTGCTTTACCTGTCTCTGGAAACACCATATATTTT

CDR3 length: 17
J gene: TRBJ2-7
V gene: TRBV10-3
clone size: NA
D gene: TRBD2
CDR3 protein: CAISPGTSGSWFYEQYF
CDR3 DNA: TGTGCCATCAGCCCCGGGACTAGCGGGAGTTGGTTCTACGAGCAGTACTTC

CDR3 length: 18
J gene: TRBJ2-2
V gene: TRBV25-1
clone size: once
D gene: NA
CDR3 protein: CASSASRSNWANTGELFF
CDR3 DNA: TGTGCCAGCAGTGCTAGTCGGAGTAATTGGGCGAACACCGGGGAGCTGTTTTTT

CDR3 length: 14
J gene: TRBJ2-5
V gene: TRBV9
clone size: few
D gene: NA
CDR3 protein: CASSVDRQQETQYF
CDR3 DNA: TGTGCCAGCAGCGTAGATCGACAGCAAGAGACCCAGTACTTC

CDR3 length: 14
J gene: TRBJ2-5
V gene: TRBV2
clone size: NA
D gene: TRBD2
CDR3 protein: CACSATGGAETQYF
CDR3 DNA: TGTGCCTGCAGTGCTACGGGGGGGGCGGAGACCCAGTACTTC

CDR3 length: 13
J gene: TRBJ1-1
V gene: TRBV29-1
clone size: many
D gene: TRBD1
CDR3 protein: CSGRAGGGTEAFF
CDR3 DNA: TGCAGCGGAAGAGCAGGGGGCGGGACTGAAGCTTTCTTT

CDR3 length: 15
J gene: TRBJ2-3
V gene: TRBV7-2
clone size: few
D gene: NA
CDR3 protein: CASSRGVSTTDTQYF
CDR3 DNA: TGTGCCAGCAGCCGAGGGGTTTCGACCACAGATACGCAGTATTTT

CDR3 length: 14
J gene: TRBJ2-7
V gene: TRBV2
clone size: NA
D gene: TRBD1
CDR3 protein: CASRGGTGIHEQYF
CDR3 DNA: TGTGCCAGCAGGGGGGGGACAGGGATCCACGAGCAGTACTTC

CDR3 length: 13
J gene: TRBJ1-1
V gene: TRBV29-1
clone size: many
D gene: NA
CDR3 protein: CSVEFSQGPGAFF
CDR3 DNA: TGCAGCGTTGAATTTTCACAGGGCCCCGGAGCTTTCTTT

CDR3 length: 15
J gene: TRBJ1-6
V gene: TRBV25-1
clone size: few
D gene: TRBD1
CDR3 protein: CASSEVRGPNSPLHF
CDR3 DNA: TGTGCCAGCAGTGAAGTTAGGGGGCCTAATTCACCCCTCCACTTT

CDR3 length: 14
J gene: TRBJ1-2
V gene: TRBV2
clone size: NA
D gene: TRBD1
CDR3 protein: CASSTGDRATGYTF
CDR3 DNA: TGTGCCAGCAGTACAGGGGACAGGGCAACTGGCTACACCTTC

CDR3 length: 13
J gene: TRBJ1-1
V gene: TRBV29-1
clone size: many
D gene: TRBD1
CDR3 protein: CSVETGGWTEAFF
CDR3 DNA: TGCAGCGTTGAGACAGGGGGATGGACTGAAGCTTTCTTT

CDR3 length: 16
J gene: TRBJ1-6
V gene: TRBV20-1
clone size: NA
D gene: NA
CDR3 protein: CSARDTVSGSFSPLHF
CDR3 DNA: TGCAGTGCTAGAGATACAGTTAGCGGGAGCTTTTCACCCCTCCACTTT

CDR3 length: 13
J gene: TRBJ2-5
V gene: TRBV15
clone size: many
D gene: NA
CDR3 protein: CATSRDPAETQYF
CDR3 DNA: TGTGCCACCAGCAGGGACCCTGCGGAGACCCAGTACTTC

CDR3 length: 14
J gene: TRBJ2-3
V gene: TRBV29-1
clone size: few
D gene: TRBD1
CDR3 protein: CSVKQGQGPDTQYF
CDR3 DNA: TGCAGCGTTAAACAGGGACAGGGGCCAGATACGCAGTATTTT

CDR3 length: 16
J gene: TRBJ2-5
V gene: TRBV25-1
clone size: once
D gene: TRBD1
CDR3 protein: CASSSRTGSLQETQYF
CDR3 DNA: TGTGCCAGCAGTTCGCGGACAGGGAGCCTCCAAGAGACCCAGTACTTC

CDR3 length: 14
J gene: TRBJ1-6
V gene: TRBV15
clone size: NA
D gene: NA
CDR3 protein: CATSSDDRGSPLHF
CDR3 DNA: TGTGCCACCAGCAGTGACGATCGAGGTTCACCCCTCCACTTT

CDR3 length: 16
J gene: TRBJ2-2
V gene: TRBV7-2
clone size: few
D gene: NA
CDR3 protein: CASSLAKRERTGELFF
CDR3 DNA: TGTGCCAGCAGCTTAGCAAAGCGCGAGCGGACCGGGGAGCTGTTTTTT

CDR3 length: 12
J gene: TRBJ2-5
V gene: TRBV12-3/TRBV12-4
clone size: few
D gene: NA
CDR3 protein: CASSFNGKTQYF
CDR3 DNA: TGTGCCAGCAGTTTTAATGGGAAGACCCAGTACTTC

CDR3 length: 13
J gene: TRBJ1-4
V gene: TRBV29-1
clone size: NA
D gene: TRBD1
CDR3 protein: CSVWDRVGEKLFF
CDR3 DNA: TGCAGCGTCTGGGACAGGGTGGGTGAAAAACTGTTTTTT

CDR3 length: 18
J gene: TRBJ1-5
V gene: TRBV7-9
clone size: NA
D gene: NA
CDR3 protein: CASSCGLMGHLSNQPQHF
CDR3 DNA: TGTGCCAGCAGCTGCGGCTTAATGGGACACCTTAGCAATCAGCCCCAGCATTTT

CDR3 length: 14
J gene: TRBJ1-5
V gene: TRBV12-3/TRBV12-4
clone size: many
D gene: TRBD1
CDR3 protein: CASSSTGSGQPQHF
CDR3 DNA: TGTGCCAGCAGTTCGACAGGGTCAGGTCAGCCCCAGCATTTT

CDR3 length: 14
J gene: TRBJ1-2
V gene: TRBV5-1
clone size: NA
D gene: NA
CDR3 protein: CASSPTWGNYGYTF
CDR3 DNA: TGCGCCAGCAGCCCAACTTGGGGGAACTATGGCTACACCTTC